These 6 T cell receptor beta chains were all obtained from the same sample, sequenced in a study of circulating CD8 cells and anti-PD-1 response in melanoma. Using roughly 15 ng of total RNA, TCR libraries were made with the QIAseq Immune Repertoire TCR panel. TCRdb used MiXCR to reprocess the reads, holding one entry per CDR3 protein. The sample lists about 300 distinct CDR3 sequences; around 8.4% were seen once. Four subsets defined by PD-1 and/or TIGIT were sorted from live CD3+CD8+TCRalphabeta+ cells. The sequenced sample was CD8+ T cells from PBMCs, obtained at baseline or after one month of anti-PD-1 therapy (not recorded which). The receptors derive from a human donor with melanoma.

By share, this clonotype counts as hyperexpanded. This chain joins TRBV2 and TRBJ2-2, with no clear D. Per the germline V gene, CDR1 is SNHLY and CDR2 is FYNNEI. The CDR3 consists of 15 residues. Trimming left V 6 bases short and J 6 bases short, with 17 bases between. CDR3: CASSSGKLIPGELFF. The CDR3 DNA sequence: TGTGCCAGCAGCTCAGGAAAGCTGATTCCCGGGGAGCTGTTTTTT.

By proportion, this clonotype is medium-sized. V and J are TRBV20-1 and TRBJ1-1; D gene ambiguous. The V and J ends lost 5 bases and 10 bases respectively, with 17 bases between them. The CDR3 is made up of 12 amino acids. Germline values: CDR1 DFQATT, CDR2 SNEGSKA (reference sequence). The CDR3 nucleotides read TGCAGTGCTCCCGACCCCGACCGGCGAGCTTTCTTT. As protein: CSAPDPDRRAFF.

Within the sample, this clonotype is large. The chain joins TRBV27 to TRBJ2-3, with 9 bases matching TRBD1. The J segment lost 3 bases and the V segment lost 6 bases, leaving 4 bases of the junction unmatched. The CDR3 has 14 residues. The germline V gene encodes CDR1 MNHEY and CDR2 SMNVEV (reference sequence). This chain's CDR3 is CASRPGQGTDTQYF. CDR3 nucleotide sequence: TGTGCCAGCAGACCGGGACAGGGAACAGATACGCAGTATTTT.

In this sample, this clonotype is medium-sized. V is TRBV27 and J is TRBJ2-7; 8 bases match TRBD1. V lost 1 base to trimming and J lost 4 bases; unmatched junction nucleotides: 6. The CDR3 is made up of 15 amino acids. The germline CDR1 and CDR2 sequences are MNHEY and SMNVEV (reference sequence). CDR3 sequence reads: CASSLFIQGEYEQYF. CDR3 in DNA: TGTGCCAGCAGTTTATTTATACAGGGGGAGTACGAGCAGTACTTC.

Within the sample, this clonotype is large. The chain recombines TRBV15 with TRBJ1-5; D ambiguous. The CDR3 length is 15 residues. CDR1 is LNHNV and CDR2 is YYDKDF in the germline V gene (reference sequence). The V end was cut by 4 bases, the J end by 0 bases, with 10 bases between. The CDR3, as DNA: TGTGCCACCAGCATCCTCCGGGATAGCAATCAGCCCCAGCATTTT. Protein: CATSILRDSNQPQHF.

This clonotype is classed as large. The rearrangement joins TRBV7-8 to TRBJ2-1; 10 positions agree with TRBD2. Germline V gives CDR1 SGHVS, CDR2 FQNEAQ. The CDR3 contains 15 residues. Trimming cost V 2 bases and J 7 bases; bases outside gene matches: 5. The CDR3 sequence is CASSLQRGGRNEQFF. In nucleotides, the CDR3 is TGTGCCAGCAGCTTACAGCGGGGGGGCCGAAATGAGCAGTTCTTC.